This is a list of T cell receptor beta chains from one sample in a study of shared clonotypes between healthy human individuals. Method: immunoSEQ multiplex PCR; TCRdb's copy keeps in-frame clones and lacks some. The sample consists of around 1.9 million clones, around 93% of them appearing once. Material: naive CD8+ T cells from PBMCs. Source of these receptors: a young man in good health. Some clones in this sample may be carry-over from other donors' samples. Each CDR3 is given with its conserved first and last residue. The D gene is left open where the match is weak. Not every row has a clone size; where given, it reads once, few, many or a size class.

D gene: -; clone size: -; V gene: TRBV27; J gene: TRBJ2-7; CDR3 protein: CASSHYGADVAYEQYF; CDR3 DNA: TGTGCCAGCAGTCATTACGGGGCCGACGTCGCCTACGAGCAGTACTTC
D gene: -; clone size: -; V gene: TRBV5-5; J gene: TRBJ1-2; CDR3 protein: CASSSDSYGYTF; CDR3 DNA: TGTGCCAGCAGCTCGGACAGCTATGGCTACACCTTC
D gene: -; clone size: -; V gene: TRBV28; J gene: TRBJ1-5; CDR3 protein: CASSFYRGTSNQPQHF; CDR3 DNA: TGTGCCAGCAGTTTTTATCGGGGCACTAGCAATCAGCCCCAGCATTTT
D gene: -; clone size: -; V gene: TRBV2; J gene: TRBJ2-7; CDR3 protein: CASSEPLRVYEQYF; CDR3 DNA: TGTGCCAGCAGTGAACCCCTTCGGGTCTACGAGCAGTACTTC
D gene: -; clone size: -; V gene: TRBV28; J gene: TRBJ1-5; CDR3 protein: CASRGRGPEVGQPQHF; CDR3 DNA: TGTGCCAGCAGGGGTCGGGGCCCGGAGGTAGGACAGCCCCAGCATTTT
D gene: -; clone size: -; V gene: TRBV19; J gene: TRBJ1-2; CDR3 protein: CASSALDSVGYTF; CDR3 DNA: TGTGCCAGTAGCGCGCTCGACAGTGTTGGCTACACCTTC
D gene: TRBD2; clone size: -; V gene: TRBV7-8; J gene: TRBJ2-2; CDR3 protein: CASFTRGEPGELFF; CDR3 DNA: TGTGCCAGCTTTACACGGGGGGAACCCGGGGAGCTGTTTTTT
D gene: -; clone size: -; V gene: TRBV11-2; J gene: TRBJ2-7; CDR3 protein: CASSFSSSYEQYF; CDR3 DNA: TGTGCCAGCAGCTTCAGTAGCTCCTACGAGCAGTACTTC
D gene: -; clone size: once; V gene: TRBV27; J gene: TRBJ2-7; CDR3 protein: CASSPGGTAYEQYF; CDR3 DNA: TGTGCCAGCAGTCCTGGGGGAACCGCCTACGAGCAGTACTTC
D gene: -; clone size: -; V gene: TRBV9; J gene: TRBJ2-1; CDR3 protein: CASSVSGTSPNEQFF; CDR3 DNA: TGTGCCAGCAGCGTATCCGGCACTAGCCCTAATGAGCAGTTCTTC
D gene: -; clone size: -; V gene: TRBV6-5; J gene: TRBJ2-3; CDR3 protein: CASSYSGLSPDTQYF; CDR3 DNA: TGTGCCAGCAGTTACTCCGGACTTTCGCCGGATACGCAGTATTTT
D gene: TRBD2; clone size: once; V gene: TRBV5-4; J gene: TRBJ2-7; CDR3 protein: CASSIGLAEGYEQYF; CDR3 DNA: TGTGCCAGCAGCATCGGACTAGCGGAAGGCTACGAGCAGTACTTC
D gene: -; clone size: -; V gene: TRBV4-1; J gene: TRBJ2-7; CDR3 protein: CASSYNLDRSGEQYF; CDR3 DNA: TGCGCCAGCAGCTATAACCTAGACAGGTCGGGGGAGCAGTACTTC
D gene: -; clone size: -; V gene: TRBV9; J gene: TRBJ2-7; CDR3 protein: CASSADGTTYEQYF; CDR3 DNA: TGTGCCAGCAGCGCCGACGGAACTACCTACGAGCAGTACTTC
D gene: -; clone size: -; V gene: TRBV19; J gene: TRBJ2-7; CDR3 protein: CASSPRGAYEQYF; CDR3 DNA: TGTGCCAGTAGTCCGAGGGGGGCCTACGAGCAGTACTTC
D gene: -; clone size: -; V gene: TRBV27; J gene: TRBJ1-6; CDR3 protein: CASSQGNSPLHF; CDR3 DNA: TGTGCCAGCAGCCAGGGGAATTCACCCCTCCACTTT
D gene: -; clone size: -; V gene: TRBV7-9; J gene: TRBJ1-2; CDR3 protein: CASSLAGTAGYTF; CDR3 DNA: TGTGCCAGCAGCTTAGCTGGGACCGCCGGCTACACCTTC
D gene: TRBD2; clone size: -; V gene: TRBV13; J gene: TRBJ2-7; CDR3 protein: CASSSGLERENYEQYF; CDR3 DNA: TGTGCCAGCAGCTCGGGCTTAGAGCGGGAAAACTACGAGCAGTACTTC
D gene: -; clone size: -; V gene: TRBV4-1; J gene: TRBJ2-5; CDR3 protein: CASSARRMETQYF; CDR3 DNA: TGCGCCAGCAGCGCGCGGCGGATGGAGACCCAGTACTTC
D gene: -; clone size: -; V gene: TRBV7-2; J gene: TRBJ2-7; CDR3 protein: CASRGGGSYEQYF; CDR3 DNA: TGTGCCAGCAGGGGAGGGGGCTCCTACGAGCAGTACTTC
D gene: TRBD2; clone size: -; V gene: TRBV4-1; J gene: TRBJ2-1; CDR3 protein: CASFWAGTSGYNEQFF; CDR3 DNA: TGCGCCAGTTTCTGGGCCGGGACTAGCGGATACAATGAGCAGTTCTTC
D gene: -; clone size: once; V gene: TRBV2; J gene: TRBJ2-3; CDR3 protein: CASSRLVGGCDTQYF; CDR3 DNA: TGTGCCAGCAGCAGACTAGTCGGTGGATGCGATACGCAGTATTTT
D gene: -; clone size: -; V gene: TRBV27; J gene: TRBJ2-3; CDR3 protein: CASSLTGPRLVTQYF; CDR3 DNA: TGTGCCAGCAGTTTAACAGGGCCCAGGCTTGTCACGCAGTATTTT
D gene: TRBD2; clone size: -; V gene: TRBV14; J gene: TRBJ2-5; CDR3 protein: CASSQVASGRSETQYF; CDR3 DNA: TGTGCCAGCAGCCAAGTGGCTAGCGGGAGGTCAGAGACCCAGTACTTC
D gene: -; clone size: -; V gene: TRBV14; J gene: TRBJ2-3; CDR3 protein: CASSQTGRTDTQYF; CDR3 DNA: TGTGCCAGCAGCCAAACAGGGCGCACAGATACGCAGTATTTT
D gene: -; clone size: -; V gene: TRBV6-6; J gene: TRBJ1-4; CDR3 protein: CASSTGPGELFF; CDR3 DNA: TGTGCCAGCAGTACGGGGCCGGGGGAACTGTTTTTT
D gene: -; clone size: -; V gene: TRBV5-6; J gene: TRBJ2-7; CDR3 protein: CASSAGLLGSYEQYF; CDR3 DNA: TGTGCCAGCAGCGCGGGACTGTTAGGCTCCTACGAGCAGTACTTC
D gene: -; clone size: -; V gene: TRBV11-3; J gene: TRBJ2-2; CDR3 protein: CASSLDRGSTGELFF; CDR3 DNA: TGTGCCAGCAGCTTAGATAGGGGAAGCACCGGGGAGCTGTTTTTT
D gene: -; clone size: -; V gene: TRBV2; J gene: TRBJ1-2; CDR3 protein: CARGGGRNYGYTF; CDR3 DNA: TGTGCCAGGGGAGGGGGGCGGAACTATGGCTACACCTTC
D gene: TRBD2; clone size: -; V gene: TRBV7-9; J gene: TRBJ2-7; CDR3 protein: CASGLAGSSYEQYF; CDR3 DNA: TGTGCCAGCGGACTAGCGGGCAGTTCCTACGAGCAGTACTTC
D gene: TRBD1; clone size: -; V gene: TRBV6-5; J gene: TRBJ2-5; CDR3 protein: CASSLLRDRETQYF; CDR3 DNA: TGTGCCAGCAGCCTACTCCGGGACAGGGAGACCCAGTACTTC
D gene: -; clone size: -; V gene: TRBV5-1; J gene: TRBJ2-7; CDR3 protein: CASSLEGVQGSHYEQYF; CDR3 DNA: TGCGCCAGCAGCTTGGAGGGAGTTCAGGGGAGCCATTACGAGCAGTACTTC
D gene: TRBD2; clone size: -; V gene: TRBV10-2; J gene: TRBJ2-7; CDR3 protein: CASQAGPYEQYF; CDR3 DNA: TGCGCCAGCCAAGCGGGGCCCTACGAGCAGTACTTC
D gene: -; clone size: -; V gene: TRBV11-2; J gene: TRBJ2-2; CDR3 protein: CASSLAQGNTGELFF; CDR3 DNA: TGTGCCAGCAGCTTAGCACAGGGGAACACCGGGGAGCTGTTTTTT
D gene: -; clone size: -; V gene: TRBV19; J gene: TRBJ1-2; CDR3 protein: CASSSLPYGYTF; CDR3 DNA: TGTGCCAGTAGTTCCTTACCCTATGGCTACACCTTC
D gene: -; clone size: -; V gene: TRBV27; J gene: TRBJ2-1; CDR3 protein: CASSLGSEYNEQFF; CDR3 DNA: TGTGCCAGCAGTTTGGGCTCGGAATACAATGAGCAGTTCTTC
D gene: -; clone size: -; V gene: TRBV9; J gene: TRBJ2-3; CDR3 protein: CASSEGALLAIGPDTQYF; CDR3 DNA: TGTGCCAGCAGCGAAGGAGCCCTACTAGCCATCGGACCAGATACGCAGTATTTT
D gene: -; clone size: -; V gene: TRBV4-2; J gene: TRBJ2-7; CDR3 protein: CASSQEDSRGYEQYF; CDR3 DNA: TGTGCCAGCAGCCAGGAAGACAGCCGCGGCTACGAGCAGTACTTC
D gene: TRBD1; clone size: -; V gene: TRBV11-2; J gene: TRBJ2-2; CDR3 protein: CASSRDSSNTGELFF; CDR3 DNA: TGTGCCAGCAGCCGGGACAGTTCGAACACCGGGGAGCTGTTTTTT
D gene: TRBD1; clone size: -; V gene: TRBV7-9; J gene: TRBJ1-1; CDR3 protein: CASSPGQGNTEAFF; CDR3 DNA: TGTGCCAGCAGTCCGGGACAGGGCAACACTGAAGCTTTCTTT
D gene: TRBD1; clone size: -; V gene: TRBV19; J gene: TRBJ1-5; CDR3 protein: CASSTIRDRGDQPQHF; CDR3 DNA: TGTGCCAGTAGTACAATCCGGGACAGGGGGGATCAGCCCCAGCATTTT
D gene: -; clone size: once; V gene: TRBV28; J gene: TRBJ1-1; CDR3 protein: CASRRQAGVNTEAFF; CDR3 DNA: TGTGCCAGCAGGAGACAGGCAGGGGTGAACACTGAAGCTTTCTTT
D gene: TRBD1; clone size: -; V gene: TRBV4-1; J gene: TRBJ2-7; CDR3 protein: CASSHPTGKSYEQYF; CDR3 DNA: TGCGCCAGCAGCCACCCGACAGGGAAGTCCTACGAGCAGTACTTC
D gene: TRBD1; clone size: -; V gene: TRBV28; J gene: TRBJ1-2; CDR3 protein: CASSVRDSSINYGYTF; CDR3 DNA: TGTGCCAGCAGTGTCAGGGACAGTTCAATTAACTATGGCTACACCTTC
D gene: -; clone size: -; V gene: TRBV4-1; J gene: TRBJ1-4; CDR3 protein: CASSQVPGATNEKLFF; CDR3 DNA: TGCGCCAGCAGCCAAGTCCCCGGGGCAACTAATGAAAAACTGTTTTTT
D gene: -; clone size: -; V gene: TRBV9; J gene: TRBJ2-7; CDR3 protein: CASSPSGSTYEQYF; CDR3 DNA: TGTGCCAGCAGCCCAAGCGGTTCGACCTACGAGCAGTACTTC
D gene: TRBD2; clone size: -; V gene: TRBV30; J gene: TRBJ2-2; CDR3 protein: CAWVPPGLADTGELFF; CDR3 DNA: TGTGCCTGGGTACCTCCGGGACTAGCGGACACCGGGGAGCTGTTTTTT
D gene: -; clone size: -; V gene: TRBV5-1; J gene: TRBJ2-5; CDR3 protein: CASTDLDSSLRETQYF; CDR3 DNA: TGCGCCAGTACTGACTTGGACTCATCACTGCGGGAGACCCAGTACTTC
D gene: TRBD2; clone size: -; V gene: TRBV6-8; J gene: TRBJ2-7; CDR3 protein: CASRETSHFYEQYF; CDR3 DNA: TGTGCCAGCAGAGAGACTAGCCATTTCTACGAGCAGTACTTC
D gene: -; clone size: -; V gene: TRBV27; J gene: TRBJ2-6; CDR3 protein: CARTKGANVLTF; CDR3 DNA: TGTGCCAGGACGAAGGGGGCCAACGTCCTGACTTTC
D gene: TRBD1; clone size: -; V gene: TRBV28; J gene: TRBJ2-5; CDR3 protein: CASRGDREQETQYF; CDR3 DNA: TGTGCCAGCAGAGGGGACAGGGAGCAAGAGACCCAGTACTTC
D gene: -; clone size: -; V gene: TRBV6-5; J gene: TRBJ1-2; CDR3 protein: CASSYSPGDYGYTF; CDR3 DNA: TGTGCCAGCAGTTACTCACCAGGGGACTATGGCTACACCTTC
D gene: TRBD2; clone size: -; V gene: TRBV6-5; J gene: TRBJ2-3; CDR3 protein: CASSYSEAGVADTQYF; CDR3 DNA: TGTGCCAGCAGTTACAGTGAAGCGGGAGTCGCAGATACGCAGTATTTT
D gene: -; clone size: once; V gene: TRBV6-5; J gene: TRBJ2-1; CDR3 protein: CASSWGTTPYNEQFF; CDR3 DNA: TGTGCCAGCAGTTGGGGGACAACTCCCTACAATGAGCAGTTCTTC
D gene: TRBD2; clone size: -; V gene: TRBV7-6; J gene: TRBJ2-7; CDR3 protein: CASSLTSGSSLRYEQYF; CDR3 DNA: TGTGCCAGCAGCTTGACTAGCGGGAGCTCCCTCCGCTACGAGCAGTACTTC
D gene: -; clone size: -; V gene: TRBV6-5; J gene: TRBJ2-1; CDR3 protein: CASSYSFSYNEQFF; CDR3 DNA: TGTGCCAGCAGTTACTCTTTCTCCTACAATGAGCAGTTCTTC
D gene: -; clone size: -; V gene: TRBV19; J gene: TRBJ2-7; CDR3 protein: CASSGRESYEQYF; CDR3 DNA: TGTGCCAGTAGTGGCAGGGAATCCTACGAGCAGTACTTC
D gene: -; clone size: -; V gene: TRBV4-3; J gene: TRBJ2-6; CDR3 protein: CASSLRPSGANVLTF; CDR3 DNA: TGCGCCAGCAGTCTCCGGCCCTCTGGGGCCAACGTCCTGACTTTC
D gene: -; clone size: -; V gene: TRBV10-3; J gene: TRBJ2-5; CDR3 protein: CAISPDSQETQYF; CDR3 DNA: TGTGCCATCAGTCCTGACAGCCAAGAGACCCAGTACTTC
D gene: -; clone size: -; V gene: TRBV5-6; J gene: TRBJ2-5; CDR3 protein: CASSPWVTGTEETQYF; CDR3 DNA: TGTGCCAGCAGCCCGTGGGTTACGGGAACTGAGGAGACCCAGTACTTC